The 24 T cell receptor beta chains listed next were all sequenced from one sample in a study of yellow fever vaccine responses in identical twins. TCRdb analysed the RT-PCR reads with MiXCR anew, one entry per CDR3 protein. The sample contains about 9,100 distinct CDR3 sequences, over 80% of which appear only once. This specimen consisted of T cells from blood (PBMCs), unsorted or a sorted subset (not recorded which), obtained before or after yellow fever vaccination (not recorded which). The receptors derive from a woman aged 18-35 years who received the yellow fever vaccine.

The genes are TRBV11-1 and TRBJ2-3; D is undetermined. CDR1 and CDR2 (germline): SGHAT, FQDESV (reference sequence). This CDR3 has 12 amino acids. The V gene lost 4 bases and the J gene lost 5 bases, with 7 bases spanning the gap. The CDR3: CASSSLVDTQYF. CDR3 sequence (DNA): TGTGCCAGCAGCTCCCTGGTAGATACGCAGTATTTT.

The chain employs TRBV5-1 and TRBJ2-1, with D uncertain. The CDR3 has 11 residues. Trimming took off 0 bases at V and 5 bases at J, with 0 bases between the two ends. Germline V gives CDR1 SGHRS, CDR2 YFSETQ. CDR3 amino acids: CASSLDNEQFF. CDR3 bases: TGCGCCAGCAGCTTGGACAATGAGCAGTTCTTC. The full variable domain, in which reference TRBV5-1 and TRBJ2-1 provide the parts outside the CDR3, is KAGVTQTPRYLIKTRGQQVTLSCSPISGHRSVSWYQQTPGQGLQFLFEYFSETQRNKGNFPGRFSGRQFSNSRSEMNVSTLELGDSALYLCASSLDNEQFFGPGTRLTVL.

The chain recombines TRBV28 with TRBJ2-1; D may be TRBD2 (6 bases). The germline CDR1 and CDR2 sequences are MDHEN and SYDVKM. V shed 6 bases and J shed 6 bases, with 21 bases lying between them. This CDR3 comprises 16 residues. CDR3 residues: CASSPIGGARLNEQFF. CDR3 nucleotide sequence: TGTGCCAGCAGCCCCATTGGAGGGGCACGGCTCAATGAGCAGTTCTTC.

The rearrangement uses TRBV6-5 and TRBJ1-6; D is unclear. V gave up 7 bases and J gave up 7 bases, with 20 bases separating them. The CDR3 sequence is 16 residues long. Germline values: CDR1 MNHEY, CDR2 SVGAGI. As DNA, the CDR3 is TGTGCCAGCATGGCAGGCCTTTCTTTTACAAATTCACCCCTCCACTTT. It is translated as CASMAGLSFTNSPLHF.

The rearrangement uses TRBV11-3 and TRBJ2-5; D gene unclear. This CDR3 contains 13 residues. Per the germline V gene, CDR1 is SGHNT and CDR2 is YENEEA. Trimming cost V 1 base and J 5 bases, with 8 bases left between them. In DNA form, the CDR3 reads TGTGCCAGCAGCTTAGGTGCTTCGGAGACCCAGTACTTC. This codes for CASSLGASETQYF.

This clonotype was seen more than once but under ten times. The chain has TRBV5-1 and TRBJ1-5; 10 bases match TRBD1. Germline V lookup: CDR1 SGHRS, CDR2 YFSETQ. The CDR3 consists of 15 residues. V shed 4 bases, J shed 7 bases, and the junction held 8 bases outside the gene matches. CDR3 in DNA: TGCGCCAGCAGCCTGACAGGGGGCGCCGGGCAGCCCCAGCATTTT. Protein: CASSLTGGAGQPQHF.

The J gene is TRBJ2-1, the V gene TRBV28, with 10 bases identical to TRBD2. This CDR3 has 16 residues. Trimming removed 5 bases from V and 4 bases from J; junction bases left unmatched: 8. Germline-derived CDR1 and CDR2 are MDHEN and SYDVKM. The CDR3 reads CASSPPLAGGYNEQFF. For the CDR3, the DNA is TGTGCCAGCAGTCCCCCCTTAGCGGGGGGATACAATGAGCAGTTCTTC.

The chain couples TRBV7-9 to TRBJ2-5, with D perhaps assigned TRBD1 or TRBD2 (5 bases each). The V gene lost 7 bases and the J gene lost 5 bases, with 14 bases spanning the gap. Per the germline V gene, CDR1 is SEHNR and CDR2 is FQNEAQ (reference sequence). This CDR3 contains 13 residues. CDR3 sequence reads: CASNSGLGETQYF. CDR3 DNA: TGTGCCAGCAATTCGGGGCTAGGGGAGACCCAGTACTTC.

This chain connects TRBV2 to TRBJ2-1; D is uncertain. CDR1 is SNHLY and CDR2 is FYNNEI in the germline V gene. Trimming took off 1 base at V and 3 bases at J, with 1 base between the two ends. CDR3 length equals 12 residues. The CDR3 loop is CASSEDYNEQFF. The CDR3 DNA reads as TGTGCCAGCAGTGAAGACTACAATGAGCAGTTCTTC.

This rearrangement joins TRBV18 to TRBJ2-1, with 10 bases matching TRBD2. CDR1 and CDR2 (germline): KGHSH, LQKENI. The CDR3 sequence is 13 residues long. Trimming cost V 5 bases and J 8 bases; bases outside gene matches: 3. In DNA, the CDR3 is TGTGCCAGCTCAACGACTAGCGGGCATGAGCAGTTCTTC. Protein product: CASSTTSGHEQFF.

The J gene is TRBJ2-2, the V gene TRBV2, with a weak D call TRBD1 (5 bases). In germline, CDR1 is SNHLY, CDR2 FYNNEI. Trimming took off 4 bases at V and 1 base at J, with 7 bases between the two ends. The CDR3 covers 14 residues. In DNA form, the CDR3 reads TGTGCCAGCAGTGGACAGAAGAACACCGGGGAGCTGTTTTTT. It is translated as CASSGQKNTGELFF. The whole variable domain, remainder taken from reference TRBV2 and TRBJ2-2, is EPEVTQTPSHQVTQMGQEVILRCVPISNHLYFYWYRQILGQKVEFLVSFYNNEISEKSEIFDDQFSVERPDGSNFTLKIRSTKLEDSAMYFCASSGQKNTGELFFGEGSRLTVL.

This clonotype was seen a single time. V usage is TRBV9 and J usage is TRBJ1-2; D is uncertain. CDR3 size: 11 residues. CDR1 and CDR2 (germline): SGDLS, YYNGEE. The V end was cut by 4 bases, the J end by 8 bases, with 9 bases between. The CDR3: CASSHLGGYTF. CDR3 nucleotide sequence: TGTGCCAGCAGCCACCTGGGGGGCTACACCTTC.

The chain is built from TRBV11-3 and TRBJ2-7; D might be TRBD1 (5 bases). Germline V gives CDR1 SGHNT, CDR2 YENEEA. The CDR3 covers 14 residues. The V end was cut by 2 bases, the J end by 2 bases, with 10 bases between. CDR3 in amino acids: CASSLPRVPYEQYF. CDR3 sequence (DNA): TGTGCCAGCAGCTTACCCAGGGTGCCCTACGAGCAGTACTTC.

V and J are TRBV5-1 and TRBJ1-3, with D perhaps matching TRBD1 (5 bases). CDR1 SGHRS and CDR2 YFSETQ come from the germline V gene. There are 18 residues in the CDR3. The ends were cut back, 0 bases at V and 0 bases at J, with 16 bases in the middle. The CDR3 sequence is CASSLGGMTAPSGNTIYF. CDR3 sequence (DNA): TGCGCCAGCAGCTTGGGGGGGATGACAGCTCCCTCTGGAAACACCATATATTTT.

The chain has TRBV25-1 and TRBJ1-5; D gene uncertain. Germline CDR1 reads MGHDK; CDR2 reads SYGVNS. Deletions cut 2 bases from V and 4 bases from J, with 3 bases between. The CDR3 consists of 12 residues. The DNA of the CDR3 is TGTGCCAGCAGTGAAGCAAATCAGCCCCAGCATTTT. Translating gives CASSEANQPQHF.

V gene TRBV7-6 combines with J gene TRBJ2-7; D not resolved. The CDR3 loop spans 15 amino acids. CDR1 is SGHVS, CDR2 FNYEAQ, per germline. The V end lost 2 bases, the J end lost 6 bases, and 17 bases lay between the germline ends. The chain's CDR3 is CASSLSRAGEVEQYF. DNA of the CDR3: TGTGCCAGCAGCTTAAGTCGGGCTGGGGAAGTCGAGCAGTACTTC. Based on the CDR3 plus reference TRBV7-6 and TRBJ2-7, the full variable domain is GAGVSQSPRYKVTKRGQDVALRCDPISGHVSLYWYRQALGQGPEFLTYFNYEAQQDKSGLPNDRFSAERPEGSISTLTIQRTEQRDSAMYRCASSLSRAGEVEQYFGPGTRLTVT.

The gene calls are TRBV11-2 and TRBJ2-1; D gene unclear. The CDR3 has 15 amino acids. Trimming took 6 bases from V and 0 from J, leaving 12 bases between them. Germline V lookup: CDR1 SGHAT, CDR2 FQNNGV. The CDR3, as DNA: TGTGCCAGCAGAAAGGTCTCTAGCTCCTACAATGAGCAGTTCTTC. As protein: CASRKVSSSYNEQFF.

The rearrangement uses TRBV18 and TRBJ2-1; 7 bases line up with TRBD2. CDR3 length equals 14 residues. Germline trimming cut 3 bases from V and 13 bases from J; bases unmatched to any gene: 12. Germline values: CDR1 KGHSH, CDR2 LQKENI. CDR3 coding DNA: TGTGCCAGCTCACCCTCTGAAAAGCGGGGAGGACAGTTCTTC. Protein: CASSPSEKRGGQFF.

This clonotype was observed a few times. The chain combines TRBV7-9 with TRBJ1-6; D remains unclear. This CDR3 contains 13 residues. V lost 5 bases and J 10 bases, leaving 12 bases between the germline ends. Germline CDR1 and CDR2: SEHNR and FQNEAQ (reference sequence). Here the CDR3 reads CASSPGFSSPLHF. The CDR3 DNA reads TGTGCCAGCAGCCCCGGATTCAGCTCACCCCTCCACTTT.

This chain uses TRBV18 with TRBJ2-3; 9 nucleotides agree with TRBD1. The CDR3 is made up of 16 amino acids. The V gene end was trimmed by 0 bases and the J gene end by 3 bases; junction bases not matched to a gene: 4. Germline V gives CDR1 KGHSH, CDR2 LQKENI. The CDR3 region is CASSPPVGQGTDTQYF. CDR3 nucleotides: TGTGCCAGCTCACCACCGGTTGGACAGGGGACAGATACGCAGTATTTT.

This clonotype was observed once. The chain recombines TRBV11-2 with TRBJ2-2, with D possibly TRBD2 on 7 matching bases. Trimming shortened V by 3 bases and J by 6 bases, and 14 bases separated the two germline ends. Germline lookup yields CDR1 SGHAT and CDR2 FQNNGV. The length of the CDR3 is 15 residues. In DNA, the CDR3 is TGTGCCAGCAGCTTCAGTGGGGGGGGCTCCGGGGAGCTGTTTTTT. It codes for CASSFSGGGSGELFF. Drawing the rest from reference TRBV11-2 and TRBJ2-2, the complete variable domain is EAGVAQSPRYKIIEKRQSVAFWCNPISGHATLYWYQQILGQGPKLLIQFQNNGVVDDSQLPKDRFSAERLKGVDSTLKIQPAKLEDSAVYLCASSFSGGGSGELFFGEGSRLTVL.

This sequence joins TRBV11-2 and TRBJ2-4; perhaps D is TRBD1 or TRBD2 (5 bases each). There are 14 residues in the CDR3. Germline V lookup: CDR1 SGHAT, CDR2 FQNNGV. V lost 7 bases and J 8 bases, leaving 18 bases between the germline ends. The CDR3 sequence: CASTPSFMGDIQYF. The CDR3 coding sequence is TGTGCCAGCACCCCCTCCTTTATGGGGGACATTCAGTACTTC.

This sequence joins TRBV4-3 and TRBJ2-1; 7 positions agree with TRBD1. CDR1 and CDR2 (germline): LGHNA, YSLEER. The CDR3 covers 15 residues. The trim removed 4 bases at V and 6 bases at J, leaving 9 bases unmatched. CDR3 sequence (DNA): TGCGCCAGCAGCCTAAGCCGGGACAGAAGCAATGAGCAGTTCTTC. It translates to CASSLSRDRSNEQFF.

The chain uses TRBV7-3 and TRBJ1-2; D may be TRBD1 (5 bases). The CDR3 loop spans 13 amino acids. The germline CDR1 and CDR2 sequences are SGHTA and FQGTGA. V lost 3 bases and J 6 bases, leaving 11 bases between the germline ends. CDR3 bases: TGTGCCAGCAGCTTCGGGGCATTGGATGGCTACACCTTC. Translation: CASSFGALDGYTF.